This entry describes one T cell receptor (beta chain). Its specificity is unknown. The normal lung sample lay at least 3 cm, and maximally far, from the tumour. The CDR3 is 18 residues long. TCRdb keeps only in-frame clones here, not all; method: immunoSEQ multiplex PCR. The sample has approximately 6,000 clones; 60% to 85% are singletons. These data come from a study of immune cell composition in non-small cell lung cancer. For the study at large: Lung adenocarcinoma or squamous carcinoma made up most tumours. Study results and caveats: Tumour TCR-beta clonality was not significantly tied to smoking pack-years. Clones >0.5% enriched in tumour were rarer in adenocarcinoma (around 35%) than squamous (approximately 80%). It was not proven that tumour-reactive clones equal dominant tumour-associated clones.

This TCR was sampled from a human donor with non-small cell lung cancer. Material for sequencing was non-adjacent lung tissue. The J gene is TRBJ2-7, the V gene TRBV21-1; TRBD2, the D gene given by the table, was not confirmed from the DNA. TRBV21-1 is marked as a pseudogene. The CDR3 DNA reads TGTGCCAGCAGCATGGTTCTAGCGGGGGGGCAAGGAGGGAACGAGCAGTACTTC. This codes for CASSMVLAGGQGGNEQYF.